This TCR beta chain was captured in a study of blood T cell repertoires in COVID-19. Only in-frame clones appear in the TCRdb table, and some are missing; sequencing was by immunoSEQ multiplex PCR. The sample carries 180,000 or so clones, more than 80% recorded once. The TCR comes from a woman aged 60 to 75 with acute or convalescent COVID-19. The sample comprised peripheral blood.

CDR3 sequence reads: CASTQPAGGMRDGYTF. For the CDR3, the DNA is TGTGCCAGTACCCAACCGGCCGGGGGAATGAGAGATGGCTACACCTTC. The chain employs TRBV19 and TRBJ1-2; the D gene is possibly TRBD1 (5 bases). The CDR3 contains 16 residues. V gave up 7 bases and J gave up 6 bases, with 24 bases separating them. In germline, CDR1 is LNHDA, CDR2 SQIVND (reference sequence).